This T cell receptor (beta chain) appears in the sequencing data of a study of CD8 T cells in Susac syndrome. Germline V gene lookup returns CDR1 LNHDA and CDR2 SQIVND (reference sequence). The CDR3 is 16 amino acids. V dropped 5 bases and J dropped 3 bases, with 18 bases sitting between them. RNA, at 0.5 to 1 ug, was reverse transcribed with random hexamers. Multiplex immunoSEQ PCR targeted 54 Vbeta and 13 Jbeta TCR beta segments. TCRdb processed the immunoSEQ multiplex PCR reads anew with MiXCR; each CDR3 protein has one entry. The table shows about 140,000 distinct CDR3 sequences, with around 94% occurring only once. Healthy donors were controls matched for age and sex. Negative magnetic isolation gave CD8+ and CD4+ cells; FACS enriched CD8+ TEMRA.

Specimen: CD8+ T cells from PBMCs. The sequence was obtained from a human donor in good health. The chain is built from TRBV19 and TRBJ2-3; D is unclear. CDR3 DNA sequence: TGTGCCAGTAGTCCCCAGTCTGAGTTTTGGACAGATACGCAGTATTTT. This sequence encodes CASSPQSEFWTDTQYF.